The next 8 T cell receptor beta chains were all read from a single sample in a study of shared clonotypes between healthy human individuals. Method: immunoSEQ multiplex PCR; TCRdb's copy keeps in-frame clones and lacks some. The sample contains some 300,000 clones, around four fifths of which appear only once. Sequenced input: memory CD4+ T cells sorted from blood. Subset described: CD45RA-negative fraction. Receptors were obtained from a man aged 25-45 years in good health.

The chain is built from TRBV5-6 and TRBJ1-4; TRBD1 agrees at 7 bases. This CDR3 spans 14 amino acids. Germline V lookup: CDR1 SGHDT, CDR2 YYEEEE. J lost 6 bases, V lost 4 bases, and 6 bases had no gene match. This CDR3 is CASSLGTVDEKLFF. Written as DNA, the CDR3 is TGTGCCAGCAGCCTCGGGACAGTTGATGAAAAACTGTTTTTT.

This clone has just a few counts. DNA of the CDR3: TGTGCCAGCTCACCACAGAATCAAGAGACCCAGTACTTC. Protein sequence: CASSPQNQETQYF. This rearrangement joins TRBV18 to TRBJ2-5; D is uncertain. V lost 1 base and J 2 bases, leaving 5 bases between the germline ends. The length of the CDR3 is 13 residues. Germline V gene sequence: CDR1 KGHSH, CDR2 LQKENI.

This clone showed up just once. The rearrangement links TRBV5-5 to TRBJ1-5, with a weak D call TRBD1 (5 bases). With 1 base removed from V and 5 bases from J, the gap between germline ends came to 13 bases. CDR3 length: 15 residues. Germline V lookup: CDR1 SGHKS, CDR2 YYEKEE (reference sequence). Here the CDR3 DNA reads TGTGCCAGCAGCTTGTTCGATGACAGCGATCAGCCCCAGCATTTT. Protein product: CASSLFDDSDQPQHF. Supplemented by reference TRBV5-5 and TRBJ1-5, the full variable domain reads DAGVTQSPTHLIKTRGQQVTLRCSPISGHKSVSWYQQVLGQGPQFIFQYYEKEERGRGNFPDRFSARQFPNYSSELNVNALLLGDSALYLCASSLFDDSDQPQHFGDGTRLSIL.

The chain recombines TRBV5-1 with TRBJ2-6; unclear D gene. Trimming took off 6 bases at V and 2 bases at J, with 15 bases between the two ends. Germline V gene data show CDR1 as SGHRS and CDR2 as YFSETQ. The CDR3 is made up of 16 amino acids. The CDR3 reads CASKSEVMAGANVLTF. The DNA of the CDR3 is TGCGCCAGCAAGTCCGAGGTCATGGCTGGGGCCAACGTCCTGACTTTC.

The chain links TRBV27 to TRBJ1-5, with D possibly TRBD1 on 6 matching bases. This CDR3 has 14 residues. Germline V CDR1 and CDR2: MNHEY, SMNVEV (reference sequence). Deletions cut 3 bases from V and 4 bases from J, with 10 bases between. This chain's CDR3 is CASSFARGNQPQHF. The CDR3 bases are TGTGCCAGCAGTTTCGCCAGGGGTAATCAGCCCCAGCATTTT.

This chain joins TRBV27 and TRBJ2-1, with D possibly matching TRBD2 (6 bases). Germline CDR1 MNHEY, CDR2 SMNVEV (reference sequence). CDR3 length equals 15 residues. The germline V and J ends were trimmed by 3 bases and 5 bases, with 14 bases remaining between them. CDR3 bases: TGTGCCAGCAGTTTCCCCGGGAGCCGCAACAATGAGCAGTTCTTC. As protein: CASSFPGSRNNEQFF.

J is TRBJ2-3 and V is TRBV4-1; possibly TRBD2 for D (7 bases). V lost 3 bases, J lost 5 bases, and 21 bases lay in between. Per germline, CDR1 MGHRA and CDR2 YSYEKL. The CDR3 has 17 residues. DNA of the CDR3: TGCGCCAGCAGCCATCCCCCGGGGGCGGGAGTGGAAGATACGCAGTATTTT. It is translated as CASSHPPGAGVEDTQYF.

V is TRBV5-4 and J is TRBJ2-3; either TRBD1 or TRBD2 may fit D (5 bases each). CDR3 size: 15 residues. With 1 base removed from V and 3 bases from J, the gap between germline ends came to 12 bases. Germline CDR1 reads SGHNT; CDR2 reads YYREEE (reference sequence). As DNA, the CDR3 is TGTGCCAGCAGCTTGCCAGGGAGAGGGACAGATACGCAGTATTTT. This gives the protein CASSLPGRGTDTQYF.